This TCR beta chain stems from a study of blood T cell repertoires in COVID-19. Across about two dozen US areas, participants ranged in age from 18 to 89 years. In assigning cohorts, the study relied on participant-reported clinical history. Recovered Cohort 3 donors showed two negative PCRs, clearance, or symptom resolution. Trimming removed 3 bases from V and 3 bases from J, with 14 bases in between. The CDR3 has 15 amino acids. Germline assignment: CDR1 SEHNR and CDR2 FQNEAQ (reference sequence). Assay used: immunoSEQ multiplex PCR; TCRdb lists only in-frame clones, some missing. This table has over 100,000 clones, 84% appearing once.

The sample consisted of PBMCs or T cells enriched from blood (not recorded which). The rearrangement uses TRBV7-9 and TRBJ1-2, with D possibly matching TRBD1 (5 bases). The receptor was isolated from a woman in her 30s who had recovered from COVID-19. This CDR3 is CASSLARGTYYGYTF. The CDR3 coding sequence is TGTGCCAGCAGCTTGGCAAGGGGCACCTACTATGGCTACACCTTC.